This T cell receptor beta chain comes out of a study of Ad26.COV2.S vaccination and SARS-CoV-2 variants (dated by TCRdb to the early 2020s). Notes on the research overall: Donors in the vaccine arm were drawn from COV1001, a phase I-IIa trial of Ad26.COV2.S in healthy adults that was multicentre, randomized, double-blind and placebo-controlled. Ad26.COV2.S was administered intramuscularly at a dose of 5x10^10 or 1x10^11 viral particles, either as one shot or as two shots given 56 days apart. The specificity and breadth of SARS-CoV-2-reactive T cell receptors after Ad26.COV2.S vaccination were assessed by TCRbeta repertoire sequencing. Participants in the trial were split at random into five groups of five each, receiving low-dose or high-dose Ad26.COV2.S once or twice, or else placebo on both occasions. Blinding of investigators to trial group allocation was maintained during experiments and outcome assessment. The TCR-sequenced set comprised around 30 samples: some 20 Ad26.COV2.S vaccine recipients, 5 placebo recipients and 8 SARS-CoV-2 convalescent individuals. Here is what the overall study found, with its caveats: After vaccination, substantial breadth of spike-specific CD8+ and CD4+ T cell responses was reported. According to the authors, total T cell responses may have been underestimated by the TCR breadth and depth analyses. The study lacked the statistical power to compare responses across vaccine doses or regimens. Vaccine and placebo recipients had comparable non-spike TCR breadth, which fits with the vaccine containing only spike. Compared with placebo recipients, Ad26.COV2.S recipients showed higher spike-specific TCR breadth (P = 0.0014).

On this clone itself: Its recognized antigen is unknown. Base qualities are not at hand, and no much larger clone is one base apart.

The immunoSEQ Assay was the method used to sequence TCRbeta CDR3 regions. After extraction, genomic DNA underwent amplification by bias-controlled multiplex PCR, followed by high-throughput sequencing. Processing in the source paper ran as follows. To quantify the absolute abundance of every unique TCRbeta CDR3 region, sequences were collapsed and filtered. Usable DNA was measured by amplifying reference genes present in all nucleated cells, and TCRbeta template counts were normalized to that usable DNA to estimate T cell fraction. Repertoire TCRs were annotated as SARS-CoV-2-specific by exact matching of V gene, CDR3 amino acid sequence and J gene to a known reactive TCR set. The reference SARS-CoV-2 TCR set was derived from MIRA and filtered for enrichment in COVID-19-positive ImmuneCODE repertoires, a step that removed public or cross-reactive TCRs. Drawing on the MIRA antigens, annotated TCRs were analysed further at the level of specific ORF or position within ORF. Breadth was defined as annotated unique rearrangements over total unique productive rearrangements; depth was the summed frequency of those rearrangements. Two-sided Wilcoxon rank-sum tests were used to compare TCR breadth between groups. In its TCRdb copy, this immuneACCESS table keeps in-frame sequences only and misses some clones. Where compared with another copy, unresolved V genes explain less than half of these, and the others have no known cause. That table is the source of V, J and clone size, and D and trimming were worked out from the DNA. Here the sample has hundreds of thousands of clones; 89% occur a single time. Approximately 1.5% of the sample goes to the ten largest clones.

The intended sense of this specimen's treatment or condition label: over 15 received Ad26.COV2.S at low or high dose, single or two shots; roughly five received placebo; per-sample allocation not given. For vaccine and placebo recipients, repertoires were sequenced using samples collected on day 63 after the first injection. Between 29 July and 7 August 2020, Cohort 1b enrolled some 25 adults aged 18-55 years at one site in Boston, USA. As a vaccine, Ad26.COV2.S was a replication-incompetent adenovirus type 26 vector that expressed a prefusion-stabilized SARS-CoV-2 spike protein derived from the original Wuhan strain. CDR3 length: 15 amino acids, cysteine to phenylalanine. This entry keeps only the CDR3 DNA: 45 bases, framed from base 1. From the germline V gene (reference sequence), CDR1 is SGHNT and CDR2 is YYREEE. The V and J ends are trimmed by 1 base and 2 bases, leaving 7 bases between them.

The chain uses TRBV5-4 and TRBJ2-6, with TRBD1 perhaps the D gene, on 6 matching bases. The origin of this receptor is a person aged 18-60 years who received the Ad26.COV2.S COVID-19 vaccine or a placebo. Sample: peripheral blood, taken in a trial of Ad26.COV2.S vaccine versus placebo. The bases read TGTGCCAGCAGCTTGAAGGGGGCTGGGGCCAACGTCCTGACTTTC. Translated, it reads CASSLKGAGANVLTF.